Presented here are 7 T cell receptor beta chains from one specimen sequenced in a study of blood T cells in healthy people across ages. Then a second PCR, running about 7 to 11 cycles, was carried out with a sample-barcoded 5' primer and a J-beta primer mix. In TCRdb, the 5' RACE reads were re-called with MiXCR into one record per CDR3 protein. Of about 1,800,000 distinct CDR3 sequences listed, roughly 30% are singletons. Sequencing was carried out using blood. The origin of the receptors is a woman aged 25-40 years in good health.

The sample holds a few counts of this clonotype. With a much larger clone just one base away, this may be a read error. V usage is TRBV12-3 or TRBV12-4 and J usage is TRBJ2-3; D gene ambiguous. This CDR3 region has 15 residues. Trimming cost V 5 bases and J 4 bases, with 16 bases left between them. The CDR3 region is CASSGDKKSADTQYF. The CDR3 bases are TGTGCCAGCAGTGGTGACAAGAAGAGCGCAGATACGCAGTATTTT.

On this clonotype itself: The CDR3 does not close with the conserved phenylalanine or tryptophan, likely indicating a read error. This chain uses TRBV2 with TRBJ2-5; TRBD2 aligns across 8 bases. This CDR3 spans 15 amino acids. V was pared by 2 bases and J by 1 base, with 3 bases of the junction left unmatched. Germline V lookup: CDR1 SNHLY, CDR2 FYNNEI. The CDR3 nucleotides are TGTGCCAGCAGTGAACTAGCGGGCCCCCAAGAGACCCAGTACGTC. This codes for CASSELAGPQETQYV.

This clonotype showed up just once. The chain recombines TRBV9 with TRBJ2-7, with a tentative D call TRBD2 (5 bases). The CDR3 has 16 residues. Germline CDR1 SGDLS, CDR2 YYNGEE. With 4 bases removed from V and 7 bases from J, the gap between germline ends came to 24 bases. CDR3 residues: CASSFGLFGSYNEQYF. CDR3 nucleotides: TGTGCCAGCAGCTTCGGACTCTTTGGCTCCTACAATGAGCAGTACTTC.

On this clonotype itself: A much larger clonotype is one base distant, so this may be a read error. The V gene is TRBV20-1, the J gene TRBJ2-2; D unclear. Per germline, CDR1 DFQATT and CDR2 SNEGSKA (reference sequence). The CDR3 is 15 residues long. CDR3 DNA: TGCAGTGCCACTCCCGGCCATGCAGACACCCGGGAGCTGTTTTTT. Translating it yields CSATPGHADTRELFF.

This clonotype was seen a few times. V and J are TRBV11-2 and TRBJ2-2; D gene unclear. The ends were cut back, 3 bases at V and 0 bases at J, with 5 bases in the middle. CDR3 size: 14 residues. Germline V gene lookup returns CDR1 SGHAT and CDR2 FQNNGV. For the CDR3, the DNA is TGTGCCAGCAGCTTTACAGCGAACACCGGGGAGCTGTTTTTT. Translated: CASSFTANTGELFF.

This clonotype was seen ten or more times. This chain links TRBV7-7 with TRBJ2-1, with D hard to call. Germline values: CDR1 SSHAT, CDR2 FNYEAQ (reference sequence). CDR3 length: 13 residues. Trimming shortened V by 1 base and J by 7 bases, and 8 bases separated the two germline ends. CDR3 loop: CASSLDGRNEQFF. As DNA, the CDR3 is TGTGCCAGCAGCTTAGATGGTAGGAATGAGCAGTTCTTC.

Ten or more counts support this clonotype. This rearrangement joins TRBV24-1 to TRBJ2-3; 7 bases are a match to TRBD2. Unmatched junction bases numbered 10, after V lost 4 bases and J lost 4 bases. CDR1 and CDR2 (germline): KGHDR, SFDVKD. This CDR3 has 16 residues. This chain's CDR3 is CATSEGGTAHSDTQYF. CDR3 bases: TGTGCCACCAGTGAGGGAGGGACGGCACACTCAGATACGCAGTATTTT.